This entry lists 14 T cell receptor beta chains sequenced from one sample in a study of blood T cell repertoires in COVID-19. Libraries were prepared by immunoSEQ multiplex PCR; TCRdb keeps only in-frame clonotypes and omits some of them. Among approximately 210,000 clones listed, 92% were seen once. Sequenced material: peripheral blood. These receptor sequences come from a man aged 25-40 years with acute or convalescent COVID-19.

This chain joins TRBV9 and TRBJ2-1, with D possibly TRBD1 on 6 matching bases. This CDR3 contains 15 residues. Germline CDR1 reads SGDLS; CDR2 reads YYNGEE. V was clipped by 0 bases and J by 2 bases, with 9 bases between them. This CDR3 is CASSVGTGPYNEQFF. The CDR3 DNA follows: TGTGCCAGCAGCGTAGGAACAGGGCCCTACAATGAGCAGTTCTTC.

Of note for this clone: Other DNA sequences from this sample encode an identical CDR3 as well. The CDR3 spells CASSPSGGYGYTF. DNA of the CDR3: TGTGCCAGCTCACCGTCGGGTGGCTATGGCTACACCTTC. V usage is TRBV18 and J usage is TRBJ1-2; unclear D gene. Trimming stripped 3 bases from V and 4 bases from J, with 9 bases between. The CDR3 covers 13 residues. CDR1 KGHSH and CDR2 LQKENI come from the germline V gene.

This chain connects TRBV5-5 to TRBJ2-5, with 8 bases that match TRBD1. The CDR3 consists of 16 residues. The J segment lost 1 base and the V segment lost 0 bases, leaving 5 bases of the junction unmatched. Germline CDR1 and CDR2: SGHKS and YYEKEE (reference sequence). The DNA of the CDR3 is TGTGCCAGCAGCTTGGTACCCACAGGGGGCCAAGAGACCCAGTACTTC. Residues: CASSLVPTGGQETQYF.

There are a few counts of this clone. CDR3: CASYSRDRDNEQFF. In DNA form, the CDR3 reads TGTGCCAGCTATTCCCGGGACAGGGACAATGAGCAGTTCTTC. The chain couples TRBV5-4 to TRBJ2-1, with 9 positions matching TRBD1. Germline CDR1 and CDR2: SGHNT and YYREEE (reference sequence). J was trimmed by 5 bases and V by 7 bases; bases with no gene match: 7. This CDR3 spans 14 amino acids.

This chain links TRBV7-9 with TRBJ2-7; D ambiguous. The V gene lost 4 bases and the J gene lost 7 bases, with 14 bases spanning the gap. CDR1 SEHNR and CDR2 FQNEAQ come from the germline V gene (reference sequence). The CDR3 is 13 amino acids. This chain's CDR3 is CASSSPRRWEQYF. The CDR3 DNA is TGTGCCAGCAGCTCCCCTAGGCGGTGGGAGCAGTACTTC.

The CDR3 sequence: CAISESTGGGDNNEQFF. The CDR3 coding sequence is TGTGCCATCAGTGAGTCGACGGGAGGGGGCGATAACAATGAGCAGTTCTTC. V usage is TRBV10-3 and J usage is TRBJ2-1; D might be TRBD2 (8 bases). This CDR3 region has 17 residues. Trimming shortened V by 0 bases and J by 5 bases, and 17 bases separated the two germline ends. CDR1 ENHRY and CDR2 SYGVKD come from the germline V gene.

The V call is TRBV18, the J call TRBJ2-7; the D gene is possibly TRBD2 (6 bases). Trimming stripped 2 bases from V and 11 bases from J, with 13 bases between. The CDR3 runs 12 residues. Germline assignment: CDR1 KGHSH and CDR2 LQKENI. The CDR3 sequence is CASSPSWEVKYF. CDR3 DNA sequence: TGTGCCAGCTCACCAAGTTGGGAGGTCAAGTACTTC. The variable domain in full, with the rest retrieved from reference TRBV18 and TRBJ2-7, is NAGVMQNPRHLVRRRGQEARLRCSPMKGHSHVYWYRQLPEEGLKFMVYLQKENIIDESGMPKERFSAEFPKEGPSILRIQQVVRGDSAAYFCASSPSWEVKYFGPGTRLTVT.

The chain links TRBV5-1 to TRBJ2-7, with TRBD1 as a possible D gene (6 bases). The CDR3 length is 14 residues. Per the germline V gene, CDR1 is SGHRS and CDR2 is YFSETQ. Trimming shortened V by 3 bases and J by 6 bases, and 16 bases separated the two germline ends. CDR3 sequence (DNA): TGCGCCAGCAGCTCTAGACAGGTTCTGGGCGAGCAGTACTTC. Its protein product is CASSSRQVLGEQYF.

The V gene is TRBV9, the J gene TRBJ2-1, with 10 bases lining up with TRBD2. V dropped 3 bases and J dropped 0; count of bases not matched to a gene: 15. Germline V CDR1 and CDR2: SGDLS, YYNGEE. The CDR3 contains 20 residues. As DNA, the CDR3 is TGTGCCAGCAGCGGTCCCGTCGAGCGGGGGGGCCTCAGCTCCTACAATGAGCAGTTCTTC. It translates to CASSGPVERGGLSSYNEQFF.

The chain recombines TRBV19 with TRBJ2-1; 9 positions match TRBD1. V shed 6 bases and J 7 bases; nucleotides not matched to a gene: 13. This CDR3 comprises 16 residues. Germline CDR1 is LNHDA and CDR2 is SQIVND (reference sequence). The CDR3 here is CASSDTGTGRENEQFF. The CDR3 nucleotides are TGTGCCAGTAGCGACACCGGGACAGGGAGGGAAAATGAGCAGTTCTTC.

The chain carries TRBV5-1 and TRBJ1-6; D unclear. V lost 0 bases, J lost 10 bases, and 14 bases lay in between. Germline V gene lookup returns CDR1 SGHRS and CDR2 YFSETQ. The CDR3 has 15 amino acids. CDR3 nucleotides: TGCGCCAGCAGCTTGGTAGGCAGCGACCTCTCACCCCTCCACTTT. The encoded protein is CASSLVGSDLSPLHF.

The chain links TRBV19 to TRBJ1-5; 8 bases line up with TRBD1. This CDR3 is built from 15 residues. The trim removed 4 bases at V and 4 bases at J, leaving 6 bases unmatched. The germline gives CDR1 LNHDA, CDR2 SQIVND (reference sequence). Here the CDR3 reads CASSTGQGTNQPQHF. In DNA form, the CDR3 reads TGTGCCAGTAGTACCGGACAGGGAACAAATCAGCCCCAGCATTTT.

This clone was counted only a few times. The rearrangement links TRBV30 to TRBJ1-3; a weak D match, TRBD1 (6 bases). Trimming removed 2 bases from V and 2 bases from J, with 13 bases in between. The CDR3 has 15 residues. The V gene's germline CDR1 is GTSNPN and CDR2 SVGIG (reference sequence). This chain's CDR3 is CAWSLDRTAGNTIYF. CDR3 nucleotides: TGTGCCTGGAGTCTCGACCGGACAGCTGGAAACACCATATATTTT.

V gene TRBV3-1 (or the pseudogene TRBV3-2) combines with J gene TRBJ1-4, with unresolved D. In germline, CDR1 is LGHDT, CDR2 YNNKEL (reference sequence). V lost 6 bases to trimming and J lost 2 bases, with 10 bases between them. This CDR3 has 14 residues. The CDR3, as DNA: TGTGCCAGCAGGTCGAGCGGGACTAATGAAAAACTGTTTTTT. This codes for CASRSSGTNEKLFF.